These 15 T cell receptor beta chains came from one sample sequenced in a study of cytomegalovirus exposure and HLA in healthy donors. 13 Jbeta primers and 60 Vbeta primers were used for the PCR. Sequencing was performed with immunoSEQ multiplex PCR; in TCRdb, only in-frame clones are kept and a portion is missing. The table lists 100,000 to 150,000 clones, roughly 80% of them singletons. The material sequenced was PBMCs. Receptors originate from a woman between 40 and 55 years old in good health and CMV-seropositive.

This clone was observed a single time. This rearrangement joins TRBV9 to TRBJ2-7; TRBD2 agrees at 8 bases. This CDR3 has 14 amino acids. The germline gives CDR1 SGDLS, CDR2 YYNGEE. V lost 2 bases to trimming and J lost 3 bases; unmatched junction nucleotides: 4. The CDR3 DNA reads TGTGCCAGCAGCGTCGCCACTAGCGGCTACGAGCAGTACTTC. Protein: CASSVATSGYEQYF.

This clone was recorded a few times. This chain uses TRBV7-9 with TRBJ2-7; TRBD2 is a possible D gene (6 bases). Trimming left V 5 bases short and J 3 bases short, with 14 bases between. The germline V gene encodes CDR1 SEHNR and CDR2 FQNEAQ (reference sequence). This CDR3 has 14 residues. CDR3: CASSPFGGGYEQYF. DNA of the CDR3: TGTGCCAGCAGCCCCTTTGGGGGAGGCTACGAGCAGTACTTC.

V usage is TRBV19 and J usage is TRBJ2-7; 8 bases are shared with TRBD1. This CDR3 contains 16 residues. J was trimmed by 2 bases and V by 6 bases; bases with no gene match: 12. CDR1 is LNHDA and CDR2 is SQIVND in the germline V gene (reference sequence). The CDR3 DNA sequence: TGTGCCAGTAGCAAAGGCGGACAGGGTTCGGCCTACGAGCAGTACTTC. Amino acids: CASSKGGQGSAYEQYF.

The chain joins TRBV18 to TRBJ1-5; 7 nucleotides agree with TRBD1. The V and J ends lost 2 bases and 3 bases, in that order; junction bases with no gene match: 7. This CDR3 region has 16 residues. Germline V CDR1 and CDR2: KGHSH, LQKENI. CDR3: CASSPFPGGTNQPQHF. The CDR3, as DNA: TGTGCCAGCTCACCATTTCCAGGGGGTACCAATCAGCCCCAGCATTTT.

This chain connects TRBV27 to TRBJ2-1; TRBD2 aligns across 9 bases. The germline V gene has CDR1 MNHEY and CDR2 SMNVEV (reference sequence). The CDR3 spans 16 residues. The junction had 7 bases not matched to a gene; V was cut back by 3 bases and J by 4 bases. CDR3 sequence: CASSLAGLAGYNEQFF. CDR3 nucleotides: TGTGCCAGCAGTTTGGCGGGACTAGCAGGTTACAATGAGCAGTTCTTC.

The V and J genes are TRBV15 and TRBJ2-1; D is possibly TRBD1 (5 bases). The CDR3 totals 15 residues. Germline V gene data show CDR1 as LNHNV and CDR2 as YYDKDF (reference sequence). The ends were cut back, 3 bases at V and 7 bases at J, with 16 bases in the middle. The CDR3 DNA reads TGTGCCACCAGCAGGCCAACCAGGGAAGTGAATGAGCAGTTCTTC. Translation: CATSRPTREVNEQFF.

This clone was picked up a small number of times. CDR3 DNA: TGTGCCAGCAGCCAAGATGGGAGGGGAGCGGAAGCTTTCTTT. This sequence encodes CASSQDGRGAEAFF. This rearrangement joins TRBV4-2 to TRBJ1-1; D perhaps matches TRBD1 (5 bases). Germline V lookup: CDR1 LGHNA, CDR2 YNFKEQ. Trimming pared 0 bases from V and 8 bases from J, leaving 13 bases between. The CDR3 runs to 14 residues.

V usage is TRBV9 and J usage is TRBJ2-1; D is possibly TRBD2 (5 bases). From germline, CDR1 is SGDLS and CDR2 YYNGEE. V shed 4 bases and J shed 8 bases, with 28 bases lying between them. There are 18 residues in the CDR3. In DNA, the CDR3 is TGTGCCAGCAGCCCCCGAGCCTCCATTGGACTTGAGGGCCATGAGCAGTTCTTC. As protein: CASSPRASIGLEGHEQFF.

This chain links TRBV21-1 with TRBJ1-3; the tabulated D call, TRBD1, remains unverified against the DNA. TRBV21-1 is described as a pseudogene. This CDR3 comprises 15 residues. Written as DNA, the CDR3 is TGTGCCAGCAGCAAACGGACAGTCTCTGGAAACACCATATATTTT. Residues: CASSKRTVSGNTIYF.

This chain joins TRBV6-6 and TRBJ2-7, with a tentative D call TRBD2 (5 bases). Trimming removed 6 bases at V and 2 bases at J, with 8 bases between. This CDR3 region has 12 residues. Germline CDR1 MNHNY, CDR2 SVGAGI (reference sequence). The CDR3 spells CASSGGTYEQYF. DNA of the CDR3: TGTGCCAGCAGCGGAGGTACCTACGAGCAGTACTTC.

This clone was seen only a few times. The V call is TRBV6-5, the J call TRBJ1-2, with D maybe TRBD1 (6 bases). Deletions cut 4 bases from V and 2 bases from J, with 11 bases between. Germline CDR1 is MNHEY and CDR2 is SVGAGI. CDR3 length equals 14 residues. CDR3 nucleotide sequence: TGTGCCAGCAGTTGGGGGCCGGGGAACTATGGCTACACCTTC. Its translation is CASSWGPGNYGYTF.

This rearrangement joins TRBV7-6 to TRBJ1-1; D is possibly TRBD1 (6 bases). Trimming took 5 bases from V and 5 from J, leaving 12 bases between them. This CDR3 has 13 amino acids. The germline V gene has CDR1 SGHVS and CDR2 FNYEAQ. DNA for the CDR3: TGTGCCAGCAGCGACTTAGGGGGTACTGAAGCTTTCTTT. Translation gives CASSDLGGTEAFF.

J is TRBJ1-2 and V is TRBV19; D uncertain. The CDR3 length is 13 residues. V lost 5 bases and J 4 bases, leaving 11 bases between the germline ends. Germline V gene data show CDR1 as LNHDA and CDR2 as SQIVND (reference sequence). The CDR3 spells CASSPGGFYGYTF. DNA for the CDR3: TGTGCCAGTAGTCCCGGAGGATTCTATGGCTACACCTTC.

The chain joins TRBV7-9 to TRBJ1-2; TRBD1 agrees at 9 bases. Looked up from germline, CDR1 is SEHNR and CDR2 is FQNEAQ (reference sequence). CDR3 length: 15 amino acids. J lost 6 bases, V lost 4 bases, and 9 bases had no gene match. The CDR3: CASSSLGTGWNGYTF. The CDR3 nucleotides are TGTGCCAGCAGCTCCTTAGGGACAGGGTGGAATGGCTACACCTTC. The full variable domain, in which reference TRBV7-9 and TRBJ1-2 provide the parts outside the CDR3, is DTGVSQNPRHKITKRGQNVTFRCDPISEHNRLYWYRQTLGQGPEFLTYFQNEAQLEKSRLLSDRFSAERPKGSFSTLEIQRTEQGDSAMYLCASSSLGTGWNGYTFGSGTRLTVV.

The chain uses TRBV7-3 and TRBJ2-1; D possibly corresponds to TRBD2 (6 bases). The CDR3 is 14 residues long. V lost 7 bases, J lost 8 bases, and 18 bases lay in between. Germline V CDR1 and CDR2: SGHTA, FQGTGA. The CDR3 bases are TGTGCCAGCAATTCCGGGAGCTTAGACTATGAGCAGTTCTTC. It is translated as CASNSGSLDYEQFF.